Listed here are 26 T cell receptor beta chains from one sample, sequenced in a study of T cell responses to AZD1222 COVID-19 vaccine. TCRdb's copy holds only in-frame clones and misses some; the assay was immunoSEQ multiplex PCR. This sample carries more than 90,000 clones, 90% of them seen once, and the ten largest clones take 1.3%. The sequences come from peripheral blood, collected on day 0 of AZD1222 vaccination. The receptors come from an adult in good health.

This clone was counted only a few times. The J gene is TRBJ1-2, the V gene TRBV19; no clear D. CDR3 size: 12 residues. Trimming pared 10 bases from V and 5 bases from J, leaving 14 bases between. Germline loops: CDR1 LNHDA, CDR2 SQIVND (reference sequence). Here the CDR3 reads CATDSRHYGYTF. The CDR3 coding sequence is TGTGCCACCGATTCCAGGCATTATGGCTACACCTTC.

The gene calls are TRBV19 and TRBJ1-2; 10 bases line up with TRBD1. Germline V gene lookup returns CDR1 LNHDA and CDR2 SQIVND (reference sequence). The CDR3 has 15 amino acids. The J segment lost 4 bases and the V segment lost 3 bases, leaving 5 bases of the junction unmatched. The CDR3 sequence is CASSIRTGGTYGYTF. In DNA form, the CDR3 reads TGTGCCAGTAGTATCCGGACAGGGGGAACCTATGGCTACACCTTC. The full variable domain, rest sourced from reference TRBV19 and TRBJ1-2, is DGGITQSPKYLFRKEGQNVTLSCEQNLNHDAMYWYRQDPGQGLRLIYYSQIVNDFQKGDIAEGYSVSREKKESFPLTVTSAQKNPTAFYLCASSIRTGGTYGYTFGSGTRLTVV.

V gene TRBV4-1 combines with J gene TRBJ2-5, with TRBD2 identical over 12 bases. Germline V gene sequence: CDR1 MGHRA, CDR2 YSYEKL. Trimming at V came to 1 base and at J to 2 bases, leaving 8 bases not matched to a gene. The CDR3 is 18 amino acids. The CDR3 DNA sequence: TGCGCCAGCAGCCAAGTACAAGCTGGACTAGCGGGGCAAGAGACCCAGTACTTC. This encodes CASSQVQAGLAGQETQYF.

The chain has TRBV3-1 (or the pseudogene TRBV3-2) and TRBJ1-2, with D maybe TRBD1 (5 bases). This CDR3 spans 14 amino acids. Between the trimmed V and J ends, which lost 1 base and 2 bases, there was a span of 8 bases. Germline V gives CDR1 LGHDT, CDR2 YNNKEL (reference sequence). CDR3 region: CASSQGWGNYGYTF. The CDR3 nucleotides are TGTGCCAGCAGCCAAGGATGGGGCAACTATGGCTACACCTTC.

V is TRBV19 and J is TRBJ1-2, with TRBD1 matching over 8 bases. CDR3 length equals 15 residues. The trim removed 5 bases at V and 2 bases at J, leaving 7 bases unmatched. Germline-derived CDR1 and CDR2 are LNHDA and SQIVND (reference sequence). CDR3 sequence (DNA): TGTGCCAGTAGTCGACCCGGGACAGGAAACTATGGCTACACCTTC. It specifies CASSRPGTGNYGYTF.

The sample holds one count of this clone. The rearrangement links TRBV7-3 to TRBJ2-3; D call uncertain. V was cut by 3 bases and J by 6 bases, with 7 bases left in between. Germline CDR1 and CDR2: SGHTA and FQGTGA. This CDR3 has 12 residues. Here the CDR3 reads CASSFSSDTQYF. Here the CDR3 DNA reads TGTGCCAGCAGCTTCTCGTCGGATACGCAGTATTTT.

This clone was observed a handful of times. The chain has TRBV5-1 and TRBJ1-6; 8 bases align to TRBD1. Germline V lookup: CDR1 SGHRS, CDR2 YFSETQ. The V gene end was trimmed by 0 bases and the J gene end by 10 bases; junction bases not matched to a gene: 6. This CDR3 has 15 amino acids. DNA of the CDR3: TGCGCCAGCAGCTTGGCCGGACAGGGTACCTCACCCCTCCACTTT. Its translation: CASSLAGQGTSPLHF.

The chain recombines TRBV7-2 with TRBJ2-1; 9 bases agree with TRBD2. The V gene's germline CDR1 is SGHTA and CDR2 FQGNSA. CDR3 length: 16 residues. V lost 5 bases to trimming and J lost 3 bases; unmatched junction nucleotides: 8. CDR3 region: CASSPSLRGGYNEQFF. CDR3 DNA: TGTGCCAGCAGCCCGTCCTTGCGGGGGGGCTACAATGAGCAGTTCTTC.

The chain links TRBV6-5 to TRBJ1-4, with a possible D match to TRBD1 (5 bases). The CDR3 has 14 residues. Germline assignment: CDR1 MNHEY and CDR2 SVGAGI. CDR3 nucleotide sequence: TGTGCGCGGGAGGGGTGGGCAACTAATGAAAAACTGTTTTTT. Translated, it gives CAREGWATNEKLFF.

This rearrangement joins TRBV5-4 to TRBJ2-5, with a weak D call TRBD1 (5 bases). The CDR3 contains 16 residues. V was pared by 0 bases and J by 5 bases, with 17 bases between. Germline V lookup: CDR1 SGHNT, CDR2 YYREEE (reference sequence). The CDR3 sequence: CASSLGGTRAGETQYF. In DNA form, the CDR3 reads TGTGCCAGCAGCTTGGGGGGCACCAGGGCTGGCGAGACCCAGTACTTC.

The chain uses TRBV14 and TRBJ1-4, with 8 bases aligning to TRBD1. Trimming at V came to 3 bases and at J to 7 bases, leaving 7 bases not matched to a gene. The CDR3 has 15 residues. Germline V gene data show CDR1 as SGHDN and CDR2 as FVKESK. CDR3 protein: CASSHRQGRREKLFF. In nucleotides, the CDR3 is TGTGCCAGCAGCCACCGACAGGGGCGACGTGAAAAACTGTTTTTT.

The chain recombines TRBV2 with TRBJ1-1; 7 nucleotides align to TRBD1. Germline V gene data show CDR1 as SNHLY and CDR2 as FYNNEI. The V and J ends lost 7 bases and 0 bases, in that order; junction bases with no gene match: 14. This CDR3 has 17 residues. CDR3 protein: CASILTHGGQLNTEAFF. In DNA form, the CDR3 reads TGTGCCAGCATTCTTACTCACGGGGGACAGCTGAACACTGAAGCTTTCTTT.

CDR3 region: CASSYDLGQGPDTQYF. CDR3 coding DNA: TGCGCCAGCAGCTATGATCTCGGACAGGGCCCAGATACGCAGTATTTT. J is TRBJ2-3 and V is TRBV5-1; 8 nucleotides align to TRBD1. The CDR3 totals 16 residues. The J segment lost 4 bases and the V segment lost 3 bases, leaving 10 bases of the junction unmatched. CDR1 SGHRS and CDR2 YFSETQ come from the germline V gene.

The rearrangement links TRBV9 to TRBJ1-3; D remains ambiguous. Trimming took off 6 bases at V and 2 bases at J, with 9 bases between the two ends. Germline lookup yields CDR1 SGDLS and CDR2 YYNGEE. The CDR3 is made up of 13 amino acids. The DNA for the CDR3 is TGTGCCAGCACACAAGGGCCTGGAAACACCATATATTTT. Translation gives CASTQGPGNTIYF.

The V call is TRBV19, the J call TRBJ1-4, with a possible D match to TRBD1 (5 bases). Trimming removed 5 bases at V and 8 bases at J, with 12 bases between. The germline V gene has CDR1 LNHDA and CDR2 SQIVND (reference sequence). This CDR3 spans 13 amino acids. The CDR3 bases are TGTGCCAGTAGTCCCACTGGGGCGGAAAAACTGTTTTTT. This encodes CASSPTGAEKLFF.

V gene TRBV19 combines with J gene TRBJ1-2, with D uncertain. Germline assignment: CDR1 LNHDA and CDR2 SQIVND (reference sequence). Trimming took off 1 base at V and 6 bases at J, with 12 bases between the two ends. This CDR3 has 14 residues. The DNA of the CDR3 is TGTGCCAGTAGTATAGTTCTGGCAGCCAATGGCTACACCTTC. Protein sequence: CASSIVLAANGYTF.

This CDR3 reads CASSDDSSGANVLTF. The CDR3 region has the DNA TGTGCCAGCAGCGATGACAGCTCTGGGGCCAACGTCCTGACTTTC. The V gene is TRBV7-6, the J gene TRBJ2-6; tentatively, D is TRBD1 (5 bases). The V and J ends lost 5 bases and 0 bases respectively, with 8 bases between them. The CDR3 runs to 15 residues. Looked up from germline, CDR1 is SGHVS and CDR2 is FNYEAQ.

V and J are TRBV6-1 and TRBJ2-5; D is uncertain. Germline assignment: CDR1 MNHNS and CDR2 SASEGT. Trimming left V 5 bases short and J 7 bases short, with 8 bases between. This CDR3 spans 11 amino acids. CDR3 amino acids: CASSQAGTQYF. CDR3 DNA: TGTGCCAGCAGTCAGGCAGGGACCCAGTACTTC.

A single count supports this clone. The rearrangement joins TRBV28 to TRBJ1-2; D is perhaps TRBD1 (5 bases). The CDR3 has 13 amino acids. Germline CDR1 MDHEN, CDR2 SYDVKM. V was shortened by 4 bases and J by 5 bases, with 11 bases between the two germline ends. CDR3 DNA: TGTGCCAGCAGTTCGGGACTGAGTTATGGCTACACCTTC. It translates to CASSSGLSYGYTF.

The chain links TRBV4-2 to TRBJ1-2, with 9 bases identical to TRBD1. The CDR3 has 15 residues. The germline CDR1 and CDR2 sequences are LGHNA and YNFKEQ. Trimming took 4 bases from V and 6 from J; bases not matched to a gene: 9. CDR3 residues: CASSPGDRDGHGYTF. The DNA of the CDR3 is TGTGCCAGCAGCCCAGGGGACAGGGACGGTCATGGCTACACCTTC.

J is TRBJ1-1 and V is TRBV10-3; 7 nucleotides match TRBD1. The junction had 5 bases not matched to a gene; V was cut back by 3 bases and J by 1 base. The CDR3 length is 15 residues. CDR1 and CDR2 from the germline V gene are ENHRY and SYGVKD. The chain's CDR3 is CAISDAGTANTEAFF. Written as DNA, the CDR3 is TGTGCCATCAGTGATGCTGGGACAGCGAACACTGAAGCTTTCTTT.

This chain links TRBV7-6 with TRBJ2-7; perhaps TRBD1 as D (6 bases). The germline gives CDR1 SGHVS, CDR2 FNYEAQ. There are 15 residues in the CDR3. Trimming removed 3 bases from V and 6 bases from J, with 18 bases in between. CDR3 nucleotide sequence: TGTGCCAGCAGCTTTGCACAGGGTGTTGAAATCGAGCAGTACTTC. This codes for CASSFAQGVEIEQYF. Complete variable domain (other parts from reference TRBV7-6 and TRBJ2-7): GAGVSQSPRYKVTKRGQDVALRCDPISGHVSLYWYRQALGQGPEFLTYFNYEAQQDKSGLPNDRFSAERPEGSISTLTIQRTEQRDSAMYRCASSFAQGVEIEQYFGPGTRLTVT.

The chain has TRBV3-1 (or the pseudogene TRBV3-2) and TRBJ1-1; tentative D call: TRBD1 (6 bases). This CDR3 spans 18 amino acids. Trimming shortened V by 1 base and J by 1 base, and 19 bases separated the two germline ends. CDR1 and CDR2 (germline): LGHDT, YNNKEL (reference sequence). CDR3 in DNA: TGTGCCAGCAGCCAAGTTGGGGGCGGGGGTAGAAGGAACACTGAAGCTTTCTTT. Translating it yields CASSQVGGGGRRNTEAFF.

This clone was recorded once. The CDR3 region has the DNA TGTGCCAGCAGCTTCCTAGCGGGGTCCTACAATGAGCAGTTCTTC. Translating it yields CASSFLAGSYNEQFF. This chain links TRBV7-9 with TRBJ2-1; 9 positions match TRBD2. Germline assignment: CDR1 SEHNR and CDR2 FQNEAQ (reference sequence). Losses at the gene ends were 3 bases for V and 1 base for J; bases not matched to a gene: 1. This CDR3 spans 15 amino acids.

This sequence joins TRBV6-5 and TRBJ1-1; 9 bases align to TRBD1. Trimming at V came to 5 bases and at J to 3 bases, leaving 4 bases not matched to a gene. The CDR3 contains 14 residues. The germline CDR1 and CDR2 sequences are MNHEY and SVGAGI. The CDR3, as DNA: TGTGCCAGCAGTCCTACAGGGGGCCACACTGAAGCTTTCTTT. The encoded protein is CASSPTGGHTEAFF.

The V and J genes are TRBV20-1 and TRBJ1-1; D is ambiguous. The CDR3 runs 12 residues. The V end was cut by 3 bases, the J end by 1 base, with 6 bases between. Germline V gene lookup returns CDR1 DFQATT and CDR2 SNEGSKA (reference sequence). CDR3 sequence (DNA): TGCAGTGCTAGTCCGGGGAACACTGAAGCTTTCTTT. This sequence encodes CSASPGNTEAFF.